In this sample, the clone carrying this TCR beta chain turned up many times. What it binds is unknown. This record comes from a study of metastatic and nonmetastatic thyroid tumors. At the level of the study: The authors compared repertoires across blood and tumor or nodule tissue from malignant and benign thyroid patients.

Every patient underwent thyroid surgery untreated. In the authors' methods: The authors used CDR3 differences across clinicopathological groups to build a distant-metastasis classifier for papillary thyroid cancer. Via MiXCR, TCRdb re-called the PCR reads. TCRdb, not the original authors, processed these V and J calls. Of about 41,000 clones in the sample, roughly a quarter were seen once. Whole-study results and caveats: According to reports, the diversity of TCR beta was significantly higher in malignant thyroid tumors than in benign nodules, and this held in both blood and tumor samples.

This sequence was found in a female donor with papillary thyroid cancer or a benign thyroid nodule (not recorded which). Some clones in this sample may be carry-over from other donors' samples. Sequenced material: tumor tissue.

In DNA, the CDR3 is TGTGCCATCACCGCGGACTTGCTCATAACAGATACGCAGTATTTT. It encodes CAITADLLITDTQYF. This rearrangement joins TRBV10-3 to TRBJ2-3; weak D call: TRBD2 (5 bases). This CDR3 is 15 amino acids long. Deletions cut 7 bases from V and 3 bases from J, with 17 bases between. CDR1 ENHRY and CDR2 SYGVKD come from the germline V gene.